The entry below gives a single T cell receptor (beta chain) sequence along with its context. The data belong to a study of shared T cell receptors in the human thymus. Germline CDR1 is MGHRA and CDR2 is YSYEKL. The CDR3 runs 16 residues. Trimming took off 1 base at V and 2 bases at J, with 12 bases between the two ends. Only in-frame clones appear in the TCRdb table, and some are missing; sequencing was by immunoSEQ multiplex PCR. The sample lists around 730,000 clones, 70% to 90% occurring once. These same data were also listed under a study on human thymus T cells. As reported in that work: Thymic material originated from resections removed in the course of corrective heart surgery.

This clonotype originated in a girl under three years old with a congenital heart defect. The sample taken for sequencing was thymocytes. The chain combines TRBV4-1 with TRBJ1-3, with D maybe TRBD1 (5 bases). The CDR3 DNA sequence: TGCGCCAGCAGCCAAGGTCCAGGGACTACTGGAAACACCATATATTTT. As protein: CASSQGPGTTGNTIYF.